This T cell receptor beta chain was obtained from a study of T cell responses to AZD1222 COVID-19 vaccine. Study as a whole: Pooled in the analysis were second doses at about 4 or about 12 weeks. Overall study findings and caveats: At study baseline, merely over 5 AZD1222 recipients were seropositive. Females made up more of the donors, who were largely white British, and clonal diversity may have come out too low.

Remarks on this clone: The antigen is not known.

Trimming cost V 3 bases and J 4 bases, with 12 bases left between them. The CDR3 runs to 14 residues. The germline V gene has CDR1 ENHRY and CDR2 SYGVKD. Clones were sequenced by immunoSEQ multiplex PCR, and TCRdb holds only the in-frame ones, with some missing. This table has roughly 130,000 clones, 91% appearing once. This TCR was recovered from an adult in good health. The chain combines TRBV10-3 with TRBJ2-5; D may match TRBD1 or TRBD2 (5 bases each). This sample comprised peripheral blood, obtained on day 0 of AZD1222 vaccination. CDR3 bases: TGTGCCATCAGTGAAGGGGTGGGAGCAGAGACCCAGTACTTC. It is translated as CAISEGVGAETQYF.